Listed here is a single TCR beta chain. Its antigen is currently unknown. The data are from a study of CXCR4 blockade with PD-1 therapy in pancreatic cancer. Regarding the study as a whole: Tumor clonality averaged roughly 0.15 versus 0.05 in healthy blood, not predicting survival. Without paired alpha-beta data, shared specificity of dominant clones is unconfirmed.

These archived tumors were resected from patients never given neoadjuvant therapy beforehand. Produced via immunoSEQ multiplex PCR; TCRdb's table is partial and in-frame only. The table includes 2,500 or so clones, approximately 46% detected once. This CDR3 region has 16 residues. Germline V lookup: CDR1 LNHDA, CDR2 SQIVND (reference sequence). The ends lost 3 bases at V and 6 bases at J; junction bases unmatched: 11. This chain uses TRBV19 with TRBJ1-5; 7 bases are a match to TRBD1. The clonotype was recovered from a human donor with pancreatic ductal adenocarcinoma. The sequenced material came from tumor tissue. DNA of the CDR3: TGTGCCAGTAGTATGCAAGAGAGGGGGCGATTTCAGCCCCAGCATTTT. As protein: CASSMQERGRFQPQHF.